The rows below give T cell receptor beta chains drawn from one sample of a study of B cell selection in AIRE deficiency. Sequencing used immunoSEQ multiplex PCR; TCRdb keeps in-frame clones, though not all of them. The sample has 22,000 or so clones; 95% to 98% are singletons. The sequenced material came from conventional CD4+ T cells sorted from PBMCs. The receptor set was obtained from a human donor with AIRE deficiency. CDR3s include the opening cysteine and the closing phenylalanine or tryptophan. D genes are given only for firm matches. Size tells how often a clone was seen (once, few, many) or the class of an expanded clone, and some rows leave it out.

NA,NA,TRBV5-1,TRBJ2-3,TGCGCCAGCAGCTTGGCCGGGCGCACAGATACGCAGTATTTT,CASSLAGRTDTQYF
NA,once,TRBV11-3,TRBJ1-2,TGTGCCAGCAGCCCACAGGGACTGACATATGGCTACACCTTC,CASSPQGLTYGYTF
NA,NA,TRBV11-3,TRBJ1-5,TGTGCCAGCAGCCCCGGGATAAATCAGCCCCAGCATTTT,CASSPGINQPQHF
NA,NA,TRBV30,TRBJ2-3,TGTGCCTGGAGAGCATTTAGCACAGATACGCAGTATTTT,CAWRAFSTDTQYF
NA,few,TRBV6-1,TRBJ1-6,TGTGCCAGCAGTGTGATCGGAAGTGGTAATTCACCCCTCCACTTT,CASSVIGSGNSPLHF
TRBD2,NA,TRBV7-6,TRBJ2-1,TGTGCCAGCAGCTCCCTGACTAGCGGGAGATCCTACAATGAGCAGTTCTTC,CASSSLTSGRSYNEQFF
NA,NA,TRBV9,TRBJ2-7,TGTGCCAGCAGCGCCAATCGATTGAGGGGCGAGCAGTACTTC,CASSANRLRGEQYF
NA,NA,TRBV5-5,TRBJ1-2,TGTGCCAGCAGCTCCCGGGGTGGGCGGACCTCCTATGGCTACACCTTC,CASSSRGGRTSYGYTF
NA,few,TRBV2,TRBJ2-7,TGTGCCAGCAGGTGGGACGGTATTACTTGGCAGTACTTC,CASRWDGITWQYF
NA,once,TRBV5-6,TRBJ1-2,TGTGCCAGCAGCTTGGGACGGGCTATTGGCTACACCTTC,CASSLGRAIGYTF
NA,NA,TRBV29-1,TRBJ1-4,TGCAGCGTTATCTTAGGATGGGGTATATATGAAAAACTGTTTTTT,CSVILGWGIYEKLFF
NA,once,TRBV29-1,TRBJ1-2,TGCAGCGGGCAAAGGGGTAACGGGGGCTACACCTTC,CSGQRGNGGYTF
NA,NA,TRBV6-5,TRBJ1-1,TGTGTTCTCGTAGATGGCTGGACTGAAGCTTTCTTT,CVLVDGWTEAFF
NA,NA,TRBV29-1,TRBJ1-1,TGCAGCGTTGGGAAAGGCATGGCGGTGGACACTGAAGCTTTCTTT,CSVGKGMAVDTEAFF
TRBD1,NA,TRBV7-2,TRBJ1-3,TGTGCCAGCAGCCCACAGGGGTCTGGAAACACCATATATTTT,CASSPQGSGNTIYF
NA,NA,TRBV30,TRBJ1-2,TGTGCCTGGAGTGGAGTAAGGGTCGGATATAGCTATGGCTACACCTTC,CAWSGVRVGYSYGYTF
NA,NA,TRBV5-6,TRBJ1-1,TGTGCCAGCAGCGGGGGCGTCTTTGGAGGGTTGAACACTGAAGCTTTCTTT,CASSGGVFGGLNTEAFF
NA,NA,TRBV6-5,TRBJ1-4,TGTGCCGGTCGGACAGCCGTTCGGGAAAAACTGTTTTTT,CAGRTAVREKLFF
NA,NA,TRBV12-5,TRBJ1-1,TGTGCTAGTGGCCCACTTGGAGTCCTGAACACTGAAGCTTTCTTT,CASGPLGVLNTEAFF
NA,NA,TRBV6-1,TRBJ2-5,TGTGCCAGCAGTGCCACCCAGTTGGAGACCCAGTACTTC,CASSATQLETQYF
TRBD2,NA,TRBV5-1,TRBJ2-7,TGCGCCAGCAGCTTGGCCGTAGCGGGGGGGCCTCCCTACGAGCAGTACTTC,CASSLAVAGGPPYEQYF
NA,NA,TRBV9,TRBJ1-3,TGTGCCAGCAGCGTCAGTTCTGACCGTGCCTCTGGAAACACCATATATTTT,CASSVSSDRASGNTIYF
NA,NA,TRBV11-3,TRBJ1-1,TGTGCCAGCAGCTCAGCACAGGGCTACACTGAAGCTTTCTTT,CASSSAQGYTEAFF
TRBD1,NA,TRBV5-4,TRBJ1-2,TGTGCCAGCAGCTTGGGGGACAGGTCGTATGGCTACACCTTC,CASSLGDRSYGYTF
NA,NA,TRBV9,TRBJ2-1,TGTGCCAGCAGCGTAGGATGGGGGGGCTCGGATGAGCAGTTCTTC,CASSVGWGGSDEQFF
TRBD1,NA,TRBV11-2,TRBJ2-7,TGTGCCAGCAGCCGAAACAGGGGGCAGGTAACTGGTTTTAGGGAGCAGTACTTC,CASSRNRGQVTGFREQYF
TRBD2,once,TRBV5-1,TRBJ2-1,TGCGCCAGCAGCATACTAGCGGGAGTTGATAATGAGCAGTTCTTC,CASSILAGVDNEQFF
NA,NA,TRBV4-2,TRBJ1-4,TGTGCCAGCAGCTTGGGGACTCCACAGGGTGGAAAACTGTTTTTT,CASSLGTPQGGKLFF
NA,NA,TRBV4-3,TRBJ1-4,TGCGCCAGCAGCCTATCCGGGACGGATTATAATGAAAAACTGTTTTTT,CASSLSGTDYNEKLFF
NA,NA,TRBV5-4,TRBJ2-3,TGTGCCAGCAGCTTGGTTACCTCATGGGAGGCTACGCAGTATTTT,CASSLVTSWEATQYF
TRBD2,NA,TRBV10-3,TRBJ2-3,TGTGCCATCAGTGAGTCGACTAGCCAAGATACGCAGTATTTT,CAISESTSQDTQYF
NA,NA,TRBV10-3,TRBJ1-2,TGTGCCATCAGTGCGGGGGACCACTATGGCTACACCTTC,CAISAGDHYGYTF
TRBD2,NA,TRBV9,TRBJ2-1,TGTGCCAGCAGCCGACGATCTAGCGGGAGGGCCCACTACAATGAGCAGTTCTTC,CASSRRSSGRAHYNEQFF
TRBD1,NA,TRBV5-1,TRBJ1-2,TGCGCCAGCAGCTTGGACACAGGGGCCTATGGCTACACCTTC,CASSLDTGAYGYTF
NA,once,TRBV4-3,TRBJ2-1,TGCGCCAGCAGCCAAGATCTGAAGCAGTCCTTCGAGTCTAAGTTCTTC,CASSQDLKQSFESKFF
NA,NA,TRBV7-2,TRBJ1-2,TGTGCCAGCGGACCCCCAGGGTCGCGTCGTGGCTACACCTTC,CASGPPGSRRGYTF
NA,NA,TRBV4-1,TRBJ2-1,TGCGCCAGCAGGCGGCAGGGCGTCTCCGATGAGCAGTTCTTC,CASRRQGVSDEQFF
NA,NA,TRBV7-9,TRBJ1-1,TGTGCCAGCAGCTTAGACCTGGGGAACACTGAAGCTTTCTTT,CASSLDLGNTEAFF
NA,NA,TRBV7-2,TRBJ1-6,TGTGCCAGCAGCTTAGATCTGAATTCACCCCTCCACTTT,CASSLDLNSPLHF
TRBD1,NA,TRBV19,TRBJ1-2,TGTGCCAGTAACGACATAAGGACAGGGAACTATGGCTACACCTTC,CASNDIRTGNYGYTF